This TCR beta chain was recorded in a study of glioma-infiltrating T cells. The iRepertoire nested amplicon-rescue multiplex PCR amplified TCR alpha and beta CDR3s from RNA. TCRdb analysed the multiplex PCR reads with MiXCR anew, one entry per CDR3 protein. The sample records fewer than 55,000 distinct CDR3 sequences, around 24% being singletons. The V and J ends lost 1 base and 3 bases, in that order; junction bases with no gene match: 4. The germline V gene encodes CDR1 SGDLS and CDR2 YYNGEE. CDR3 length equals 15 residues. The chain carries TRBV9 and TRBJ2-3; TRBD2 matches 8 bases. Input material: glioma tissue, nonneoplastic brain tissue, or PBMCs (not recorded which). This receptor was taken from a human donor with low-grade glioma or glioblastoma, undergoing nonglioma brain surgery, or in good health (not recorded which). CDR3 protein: CASSVRASGTDTQYF. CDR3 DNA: TGTGCCAGCAGCGTAAGAGCTAGCGGGACAGATACGCAGTATTTT. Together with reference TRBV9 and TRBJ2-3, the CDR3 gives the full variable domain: DSGVTQTPKHLITATGQRVTLRCSPRSGDLSVYWYQQSLDQGLQFLIQYYNGEERAKGNILERFSAQQFPDLHSELNLSSLELGDSALYFCASSVRASGTDTQYFGPGTRLTVL.